The rows below give T cell receptor beta chains drawn from one sample of a study of neurological immune-mediated disorders. Each CDR3 protein gets one entry after TCRdb re-called the 5' RACE reads with MiXCR. This sample carries over 60,000 distinct CDR3 sequences, 4.5% to 5.5% of them seen once, and the ten largest clones take 3.4%. Sequenced material: PBMCs. The receptors derive from a woman between 45 and 60 years old with multiple sclerosis. CDR3s include the opening cysteine and the closing phenylalanine or tryptophan. A D gene is named only where the DNA matches it firmly. Expanded clones get a size class; other rows say once, few or many, or leave the size out.

j_call clone_size v_call d_call cdr3_length cdr3_aa
TRBJ1-5 many TRBV20-1 TRBD1 12 CSAGDRDQPQHF
TRBJ2-1 few TRBV6-2/TRBV6-3 . 13 CVSTADSYNEQFF
TRBJ2-5 many TRBV5-1 . 14 CASSLGTTPETQYF
TRBJ2-1 many TRBV20-1 . 14 CSARVLAAVDEQFF
TRBJ2-1 . TRBV5-1 . 15 CASSATPSSYNEQFF
TRBJ2-5 many TRBV20-1 . 13 CSASGRGQETQYF
TRBJ2-3 . TRBV5-1 TRBD2 15 CASSPELAGTDTQYF
TRBJ2-5 few TRBV4-1 . 14 CASSPYREQETQYF
TRBJ2-5 many TRBV24-1 TRBD1 14 CATSDRDRGETQYF
TRBJ2-2 many TRBV29-1 TRBD2 12 CSAERGTGELFF
TRBJ1-1 many TRBV5-1 TRBD1 16 CASSPGQGAARTEAFF
TRBJ2-5 many TRBV10-3 TRBD1 12 CAVRTGEETQYF
TRBJ2-7 many TRBV7-2 TRBD2 15 CASSPNKRGYGEQYF
TRBJ1-2 many TRBV10-3 TRBD1 14 CAIRGRQGNYGYTF
TRBJ2-3 many TRBV6-5 . 15 CASHWRSGWADTQYF
TRBJ2-2 few TRBV11-2 . 14 CAISQITGTGELFF
TRBJ1-1 many TRBV10-3 . 11 CAISGYTEAFF
TRBJ1-2 many TRBV12-3/TRBV12-4 . 13 CASSLDRYYGYTF
TRBJ1-1 many TRBV14 . 14 CASSQGGGYTEAFF
TRBJ2-7 many TRBV5-1 . 12 CASSPDRYEQYF
TRBJ2-5 many TRBV5-1 . 14 CASSLPDSGETQYF
TRBJ2-5 many TRBV12-3/TRBV12-4 TRBD2 14 CASSVSAGGETQYF
TRBJ1-5 many TRBV4-1 TRBD1 17 CASSQTGQGRTYQPQHF
TRBJ1-5 many TRBV7-9 . 13 CASSLGVNQPQHF
TRBJ1-5 many TRBV4-3 TRBD1 15 CASSQDRTGLQPQHF
TRBJ2-5 many TRBV5-5 . 16 CASSLALDRKQETQYF
TRBJ2-5 many TRBV4-1 . 15 CASSRTDWEQETQYF
TRBJ1-2 many TRBV4-3 . 14 CASSQDTGIYGYTF
TRBJ2-2 medium-sized TRBV20-1 TRBD1 14 CSARKTGDTGELFF